The 11 T cell receptor beta chains reported below all come from one sample, sequenced in a study of cytomegalovirus exposure and HLA in healthy donors. Primers for the PCR totalled 60 Vbeta and 13 Jbeta. Clones were read by immunoSEQ multiplex PCR, and TCRdb kept only the in-frame ones, dropping some. This table has about 140,000 clones, about a tenth appearing once. Sequencing used PBMCs. The receptor source for this set is a male donor in good health and CMV-seronegative.

J is TRBJ1-2 and V is TRBV9, with 8 bases that match TRBD1. CDR3 length equals 18 residues. Trimming at V came to 2 bases and at J to 4 bases, leaving 16 bases not matched to a gene. Germline CDR1 SGDLS, CDR2 YYNGEE. CDR3 region: CASSVRGQGMGLGYGYTF. CDR3 sequence (DNA): TGTGCCAGCAGCGTGCGAGGACAGGGTATGGGTTTGGGCTATGGCTACACCTTC. The variable domain in full, with the rest retrieved from reference TRBV9 and TRBJ1-2, is DSGVTQTPKHLITATGQRVTLRCSPRSGDLSVYWYQQSLDQGLQFLIQYYNGEERAKGNILERFSAQQFPDLHSELNLSSLELGDSALYFCASSVRGQGMGLGYGYTFGSGTRLTVV.

This clone occurred a few times. This sequence joins TRBV19 and TRBJ1-5; 8 nucleotides agree with TRBD1. Germline V lookup: CDR1 LNHDA, CDR2 SQIVND (reference sequence). V shed 8 bases, J shed 3 bases, and the junction held 12 bases outside the gene matches. CDR3 length: 16 amino acids. This CDR3 is CASLGGGQGINQPQHF. CDR3 sequence (DNA): TGTGCCAGTTTGGGGGGTGGACAGGGCATCAATCAGCCCCAGCATTTT.

The chain couples TRBV4-2 to TRBJ2-3; D is perhaps TRBD2 (6 bases). This CDR3 comprises 17 residues. The germline V gene encodes CDR1 LGHNA and CDR2 YNFKEQ. Trimming pared 3 bases from V and 4 bases from J, leaving 20 bases between. In DNA form, the CDR3 reads TGTGCCAGCAGCCAGGGACCGGACCCTTCGGGAGCAGATACGCAGTATTTT. Translated, it gives CASSQGPDPSGADTQYF.

This clone has only a few counts. The V gene is TRBV7-2, the J gene TRBJ2-7; TRBD2 matches at 9 bases. The germline V gene encodes CDR1 SGHTA and CDR2 FQGNSA. V was pared by 5 bases and J by 2 bases, with 4 bases of the junction left unmatched. The CDR3 totals 14 residues. CDR3 loop: CASSSTSGPYEQYF. CDR3 bases: TGTGCCAGCAGCAGTACTAGCGGGCCCTACGAGCAGTACTTC.

This clone was counted only a few times. The chain uses TRBV15 and TRBJ1-2, with D possibly being TRBD1 (5 bases). Deletions cut 4 bases from V and 4 bases from J, with 19 bases between. Per germline, CDR1 LNHNV and CDR2 YYDKDF (reference sequence). The length of the CDR3 is 16 residues. The CDR3: CATSIGQGKLGYGYTF. Here the CDR3 DNA reads TGTGCCACCAGCATCGGGCAGGGAAAACTTGGCTATGGCTACACCTTC.

This clone has only a few counts. The chain employs TRBV7-8 and TRBJ2-2; 7 bases line up with TRBD1. The CDR3 is 15 residues long. The junction had 3 bases not matched to a gene; V was cut back by 1 base and J by 4 bases. In germline, CDR1 is SGHVS, CDR2 FQNEAQ. The CDR3 sequence is CASSLGTGLTGELFF. The CDR3 bases are TGTGCCAGCAGCTTAGGGACAGGACTCACCGGGGAGCTGTTTTTT.

This clone was seen more than once but under ten times. V gene TRBV7-9 combines with J gene TRBJ2-1, with 8 bases matching TRBD2. J lost 9 bases, V lost 5 bases, and 6 bases had no gene match. CDR1 and CDR2 (germline): SEHNR, FQNEAQ (reference sequence). CDR3 length: 13 amino acids. The DNA of the CDR3 is TGTGCCAGCAGCCCCCCGGGGGGGCTTGAGCAGTTCTTC. The encoded protein is CASSPPGGLEQFF. The whole variable domain, filled in from reference TRBV7-9 and TRBJ2-1, reads DTGVSQNPRHKITKRGQNVTFRCDPISEHNRLYWYRQTLGQGPEFLTYFQNEAQLEKSRLLSDRFSAERPKGSFSTLEIQRTEQGDSAMYLCASSPPGGLEQFFGPGTRLTVL.

J is TRBJ2-7 and V is TRBV19; TRBD1 agrees at 11 bases. Unmatched junction bases numbered 9, after V lost 3 bases and J lost 2 bases. Per the germline V gene, CDR1 is LNHDA and CDR2 is SQIVND (reference sequence). CDR3 length: 17 residues. CDR3 DNA: TGTGCCAGTAGTATTTTCGGGGGGACAGGGGGAACCTACGAGCAGTACTTC. Translating gives CASSIFGGTGGTYEQYF.

This clone has just a few counts. The chain employs TRBV7-8 and TRBJ2-5, with D possibly TRBD2 on 7 matching bases. Trimming left V 6 bases short and J 5 bases short, with 22 bases between. CDR1 SGHVS and CDR2 FQNEAQ come from the germline V gene. The CDR3 length is 16 residues. CDR3 nucleotides: TGTGCCAGCAGGGAGAGGGGGGGCCTTTTGGGGGAGACCCAGTACTTC. It specifies CASRERGGLLGETQYF. Complete variable domain (other parts from reference TRBV7-8 and TRBJ2-5): GAGVSQSPRYKVAKRGQDVALRCDPISGHVSLFWYQQALGQGPEFLTYFQNEAQLDKSGLPSDRFFAERPEGSVSTLKIQRTQQEDSAVYLCASRERGGLLGETQYFGPGTRLLVL.

The rearrangement uses TRBV5-4 and TRBJ2-1, with 10 positions matching TRBD2. Germline V gene sequence: CDR1 SGHNT, CDR2 YYREEE (reference sequence). V was pared by 3 bases and J by 10 bases, with 4 bases of the junction left unmatched. The CDR3 runs 13 residues. This CDR3 is CASSSTSGAEQFF. The CDR3 DNA follows: TGTGCCAGCAGCTCAACTAGCGGGGCCGAGCAGTTCTTC.

V gene TRBV19 combines with J gene TRBJ2-7, with D perhaps TRBD1 (5 bases). V lost 0 bases and J lost 2, with 8 bases in between. Germline V gives CDR1 LNHDA, CDR2 SQIVND (reference sequence). The CDR3 is 14 amino acids. The CDR3 loop is CASSIDRTTYEQYF. As DNA, the CDR3 is TGTGCCAGTAGTATAGATCGGACAACCTACGAGCAGTACTTC.